Below are 26 T cell receptor beta chains sequenced from a single sample in a study of beta chain features in type 1 diabetes. Findings and limits, study-wide: TCRB CDR3 length was moderately but significantly reduced in all four CD4+ subsets of Type 1 diabetes patients.

For these TCRs, the target antigens are not known. The whole isolated RNA underwent reverse transcription, so sequencing captured expressed TCRB transcripts. Generated by immunoSEQ multiplex PCR, the TCRdb table keeps only in-frame clones and is missing some. The sample carries about 160,000 clones, roughly 8% recorded once. Sample: central memory CD4+ T cells from blood. The receptors stem from a middle-aged woman with type 1 diabetes.

The table lists this clone with a few counts. The same CDR3 can be traced to other DNA sequences in this sample. The CDR3 here is CASSLGTGQETQYF. CDR3 bases: TGCGCCAGCAGCCTCGGGACAGGGCAAGAGACCCAGTACTTC. This chain uses TRBV5-1 with TRBJ2-5; TRBD1 matches at 9 bases. Unmatched junction bases numbered 3, after V lost 4 bases and J lost 2 bases. The CDR3 length is 14 residues. Germline lookup yields CDR1 SGHRS and CDR2 YFSETQ. Drawing the rest from reference TRBV5-1 and TRBJ2-5, the complete variable domain is KAGVTQTPRYLIKTRGQQVTLSCSPISGHRSVSWYQQTPGQGLQFLFEYFSETQRNKGNFPGRFSGRQFSNSRSEMNVSTLELGDSALYLCASSLGTGQETQYFGPGTRLLVL.

This clone was recorded a few times. This chain joins TRBV7-2 and TRBJ2-5; a possible D gene is TRBD2 (6 bases). The CDR3 is 15 residues long. The germline gives CDR1 SGHTA, CDR2 FQGNSA. Deletions cut 5 bases from V and 4 bases from J, with 17 bases between. CDR3 in DNA: TGTGCCAGCAGCCCTCAGCGGGTGGGGCGAGAGACCCAGTACTTC. As protein: CASSPQRVGRETQYF.

The V call is TRBV28, the J call TRBJ1-1; unclear D gene. Germline V gene sequence: CDR1 MDHEN, CDR2 SYDVKM. This CDR3 contains 16 residues. V shed 4 bases and J shed 2 bases, with 17 bases lying between them. The CDR3 bases are TGTGCCAGCAGTTCTCCCTTTGGCAGGTTCAACACTGAAGCTTTCTTT. As protein: CASSSPFGRFNTEAFF.

This clone was recorded a few times. The CDR3 spells CASLGGNEKLFF. In DNA form, the CDR3 reads TGTGCCAGCCTCGGGGGTAATGAAAAACTGTTTTTT. V and J are TRBV2 and TRBJ1-4; tentative D call: TRBD1 (5 bases). The germline V gene encodes CDR1 SNHLY and CDR2 FYNNEI. V was cut by 8 bases and J by 4 bases, with 8 bases left in between. CDR3 length: 12 residues.

This clone was counted a few times. The chain links TRBV5-1 to TRBJ2-3, with 8 bases identical to TRBD2. V lost 5 bases and J lost 4; bases outside the gene matches: 3. The V gene's germline CDR1 is SGHRS and CDR2 YFSETQ. The CDR3 contains 13 residues. The CDR3 bases are TGCGCCAGCAGAACGGGAGGGGCAGATACGCAGTATTTT. The encoded protein is CASRTGGADTQYF.

This clone was counted a few times. The V call is TRBV28, the J call TRBJ1-2, with 9 bases lining up with TRBD1. The germline V gene has CDR1 MDHEN and CDR2 SYDVKM. Trimming removed 8 bases from V and 4 bases from J; junction bases left unmatched: 5. The CDR3 length is 13 residues. The CDR3 DNA reads TGTGCCAGCGGGGGACAGGGCCCCTATGGCTACACCTTC. Amino acid sequence: CASGGQGPYGYTF.

The V call is TRBV19, the J call TRBJ2-5; 8 nucleotides agree with TRBD1. The trim removed 0 bases at V and 5 bases at J, leaving 8 bases unmatched. There are 16 residues in the CDR3. Germline V CDR1 and CDR2: LNHDA, SQIVND (reference sequence). The CDR3 DNA reads TGTGCCAGTAGTATAGATCACGGCAGGGGGCGGGAGACCCAGTACTTC. Its protein product is CASSIDHGRGRETQYF.

This clone was picked up a small number of times. The chain links TRBV7-8 to TRBJ2-4, with TRBD2 as a possible D gene (5 bases). Trimming took 1 base from V and 9 from J, leaving 19 bases between them. This CDR3 has 16 residues. The germline CDR1 and CDR2 sequences are SGHVS and FQNEAQ. DNA for the CDR3: TGTGCCAGCAGCTTAGGGGCCGGGAAGGATACCAGCATTCAGTACTTC. This sequence encodes CASSLGAGKDTSIQYF.

In this sample, this clone turned up a few times. V gene TRBV19 combines with J gene TRBJ1-5; no definite D call. Germline CDR1 reads LNHDA; CDR2 reads SQIVND (reference sequence). V lost 6 bases to trimming and J lost 1 base, with 13 bases between them. The CDR3 is made up of 15 amino acids. The CDR3 loop is CASSPWRASNQPQHF. The CDR3 bases are TGTGCCAGTAGCCCTTGGAGGGCAAGCAATCAGCCCCAGCATTTT.

The chain combines TRBV6-6 with TRBJ1-6; tentative D call: TRBD1 (5 bases). Between the trimmed V and J ends, which lost 4 bases and 6 bases, there was a span of 7 bases. Germline values: CDR1 MNHNY, CDR2 SVGAGI (reference sequence). There are 13 residues in the CDR3. The CDR3 spells CASSSGVNSPLHF. CDR3 sequence (DNA): TGTGCCAGCAGTTCGGGGGTTAATTCACCCCTCCACTTT.

This clone was recorded a few times. The chain uses TRBV7-6 and TRBJ2-1, with D perhaps matching TRBD2 (6 bases). Germline V CDR1 and CDR2: SGHVS, FNYEAQ. The CDR3 contains 14 residues. Trimming removed 7 bases from V and 9 bases from J, with 19 bases in between. CDR3 region: CASTTGLPGGEQFF. The CDR3 region has the DNA TGTGCCAGCACCACGGGACTCCCCGGGGGTGAGCAGTTCTTC.

A few counts support this clone. The chain employs TRBV29-1 and TRBJ2-5, with 7 bases identical to TRBD2. J gave up 2 bases and V 7 bases, and 4 bases lay outside the gene matches. This CDR3 region has 12 residues. CDR1 is SQVTM and CDR2 is ANQGSEA in the germline V gene. This CDR3 reads CSGWGGQETQYF. The CDR3 nucleotides read TGCAGCGGGTGGGGAGGGCAAGAGACCCAGTACTTC.

The chain uses TRBV5-1 and TRBJ1-6; tentative D call: TRBD1 (6 bases). The length of the CDR3 is 16 residues. V lost 1 base and J lost 7, with 15 bases in between. The germline CDR1 and CDR2 sequences are SGHRS and YFSETQ. CDR3 bases: TGCGCCAGCAGCTTGACAGGGAATTCAGGAAATTCACCCCTCCACTTT. As protein: CASSLTGNSGNSPLHF.

The sample holds a few counts of this clone. The CDR3 spells CSVDLQGTDSNQPQHF. The DNA of the CDR3 is TGCAGCGTAGATCTCCAAGGGACAGATAGCAATCAGCCCCAGCATTTT. The rearrangement uses TRBV29-1 and TRBJ1-5, with 7 bases that match TRBD1. Germline V gives CDR1 SQVTM, CDR2 ANQGSEA. V dropped 6 bases and J dropped 0; count of bases not matched to a gene: 11. The CDR3 has 16 residues.

This clone appeared a few times. V and J are TRBV11-1 and TRBJ2-7; TRBD2 matches 13 bases. Germline V CDR1 and CDR2: SGHAT, FQDESV (reference sequence). V shed 5 bases, J shed 6 bases, and the junction held 7 bases outside the gene matches. The CDR3 is made up of 15 amino acids. Here the CDR3 reads CASSPGLAGESEQYF. CDR3 nucleotide sequence: TGTGCCAGCAGCCCCGGACTAGCGGGGGAATCCGAGCAGTACTTC.

The genes are TRBV28 and TRBJ2-2; 10 bases fit TRBD2. The CDR3 is made up of 14 amino acids. Per the germline V gene, CDR1 is MDHEN and CDR2 is SYDVKM. V was pared by 8 bases and J by 5 bases, with 5 bases of the junction left unmatched. The CDR3 region is CASLTGLATGELFF. As DNA, the CDR3 is TGTGCCAGCCTTACGGGACTAGCGACCGGGGAGCTGTTTTTT.

This clone occurred a few times. This chain links TRBV5-1 with TRBJ2-2; D is possibly TRBD1 (6 bases). V lost 4 bases and J lost 2, with 15 bases in between. The CDR3 consists of 16 residues. Germline values: CDR1 SGHRS, CDR2 YFSETQ. The CDR3 protein is CASSGSGTQNTGELFF. The CDR3 DNA reads TGCGCCAGCAGCGGCTCCGGGACACAAAACACCGGGGAGCTGTTTTTT.

The chain uses TRBV7-3 and TRBJ1-3, with D unresolved. Trimming removed 2 bases at V and 0 bases at J, with 5 bases between. The CDR3 consists of 14 residues. The V gene's germline CDR1 is SGHTA and CDR2 FQGTGA. In DNA form, the CDR3 reads TGTGCCAGCAGCTTACCGAGCTCTGGAAACACCATATATTTT. Translation gives CASSLPSSGNTIYF.

This clone was picked up a small number of times. This chain's CDR3 is CASSSAYSSNSPLHF. CDR3 DNA: TGTGCCAGCAGCTCCGCCTACAGCTCGAATTCACCCCTCCACTTT. The V gene is TRBV7-8, the J gene TRBJ1-6; D call uncertain. Germline CDR1 and CDR2: SGHVS and FQNEAQ. Trimming took 4 bases from V and 7 from J, leaving 14 bases between them. The CDR3 sequence is 15 residues long.

The chain couples TRBV6-6 to TRBJ1-2; 9 bases map to TRBD1. The germline V gene encodes CDR1 MNHNY and CDR2 SVGAGI (reference sequence). With V trimmed by 7 bases and J by 2 bases, 5 bases remained unmatched. This CDR3 region has 14 residues. CDR3: CASMGQGYNYGYTF. The CDR3 nucleotides read TGTGCCAGCATGGGACAGGGTTACAACTATGGCTACACCTTC.

This clone occurred a few times. This chain links TRBV7-2 with TRBJ2-6; maybe TRBD1 (5 bases). CDR1 SGHTA and CDR2 FQGNSA come from the germline V gene. The V gene lost 6 bases and the J gene lost 2 bases, with 11 bases spanning the gap. The CDR3 extends over 15 amino acids. The CDR3 protein is CASRLGRAGANVLTF. The CDR3 DNA reads TGTGCCAGCAGACTCGGCAGGGCTGGGGCCAACGTCCTGACTTTC.

This chain uses TRBV9 with TRBJ1-3; D is perhaps TRBD1 (5 bases). V gave up 2 bases and J gave up 1 base, with 16 bases separating them. The CDR3 contains 17 residues. The germline V gene has CDR1 SGDLS and CDR2 YYNGEE. CDR3 sequence: CASSVGPGKRSGNTIYF. The CDR3 DNA reads TGTGCCAGCAGCGTGGGCCCAGGGAAAAGGTCTGGAAACACCATATATTTT.

The V gene is TRBV10-3, the J gene TRBJ2-7; 9 positions agree with TRBD1. CDR3 size: 13 residues. Trimming took 6 bases from V and 6 from J; bases not matched to a gene: 6. Germline CDR1 ENHRY, CDR2 SYGVKD. In DNA, the CDR3 is TGTGCCATCAGCGCGGACAGGGGTTCCGAGCAGTACTTC. It specifies CAISADRGSEQYF.

The chain carries TRBV29-1 and TRBJ2-1; no reliable D call. Germline CDR1 is SQVTM and CDR2 is ANQGSEA. Deletions cut 0 bases from V and 13 bases from J, with 7 bases between. The CDR3 has 10 residues. The CDR3: CSVEDRSQFF. Here the CDR3 DNA reads TGCAGCGTTGAAGACAGGTCTCAGTTCTTC.

The table lists this clone with a few counts. The chain couples TRBV28 to TRBJ2-3, with TRBD2 matching 8 bases. The J segment lost 1 base and the V segment lost 6 bases, leaving 12 bases of the junction unmatched. Germline CDR1 reads MDHEN; CDR2 reads SYDVKM. CDR3 length: 17 amino acids. The CDR3, as DNA: TGTGCCAGCAGGCCCCCCTTTGGTAGCGGGGGCACAGATACGCAGTATTTT. It encodes CASRPPFGSGGTDTQYF.

This clone was recorded a few times. The rearrangement joins TRBV7-6 to TRBJ1-1, with a tentative D call TRBD1 (5 bases). Between the trimmed V and J ends, which lost 1 base and 4 bases, there was a span of 13 bases. Germline CDR1 reads SGHVS; CDR2 reads FNYEAQ. The CDR3 loop spans 15 amino acids. For the CDR3, the DNA is TGTGCCAGCAGCTTAGGGCAGGGCGGCGGCACTGAAGCTTTCTTT. Protein product: CASSLGQGGGTEAFF.